The 23 T cell receptor beta chains below all came from one sample that was sequenced in a study of cytomegalovirus exposure and HLA in healthy donors. Primers included in the PCR were 60 Vbeta and 13 Jbeta primers. Clones were read by immunoSEQ multiplex PCR, and TCRdb kept only the in-frame ones, dropping some. The sample includes roughly 150,000 clones, around a tenth of them seen just once. Sequenced material: PBMCs. The receptor set was obtained from a male donor in good health and CMV-seronegative.

The rearrangement uses TRBV2 and TRBJ2-7, with D tentatively TRBD1 (6 bases). The CDR3 has 14 amino acids. The germline V gene has CDR1 SNHLY and CDR2 FYNNEI. V dropped 7 bases and J dropped 2 bases, with 15 bases sitting between them. The CDR3 region has the DNA TGTGCCAGCATTATCATTGGACAGCCCTACGAGCAGTACTTC. Translated, it gives CASIIIGQPYEQYF.

In its sample, this clone was seen a few times. The chain is built from TRBV4-3 and TRBJ2-7; D gene ambiguous. Germline CDR1 reads LGHNA; CDR2 reads YSLEER. V was clipped by 4 bases and J by 3 bases, with 13 bases between them. The CDR3 sequence is 14 residues long. As DNA, the CDR3 is TGCGCCAGCAGCCCTTCCTGGGCCAACTACGAGCAGTACTTC. Its translation: CASSPSWANYEQYF.

The CDR3 DNA sequence: TGTGCCAGCAGTCGGGACACTAATTCACCCCTCCACTTT. This sequence encodes CASSRDTNSPLHF. The chain employs TRBV2 and TRBJ1-6, with a possible D match to TRBD1 (6 bases). Deletions cut 5 bases from V and 6 bases from J, with 8 bases between. The germline V gene has CDR1 SNHLY and CDR2 FYNNEI. This CDR3 region has 13 residues.

J is TRBJ1-3 and V is TRBV11-2; 7 bases are shared with TRBD1. V gave up 5 bases and J gave up 1 base; unmatched junction bases: 8. This CDR3 has 16 residues. The V gene's germline CDR1 is SGHAT and CDR2 FQNNGV. The CDR3 DNA reads as TGTGCCAGCAGCATTAACAGGGGAGTATCTGGAAACACCATATATTTT. Encoded protein: CASSINRGVSGNTIYF.

This clone came up a few times. The gene calls are TRBV28 and TRBJ1-2; D might be TRBD1 (5 bases). In germline, CDR1 is MDHEN, CDR2 SYDVKM. The CDR3 consists of 14 residues. The V end was cut by 5 bases, the J end by 4 bases, with 14 bases between. The CDR3 bases are TGTGCCAGCAGTCGGCCCCAGGGCTCCTATGGCTACACCTTC. Its protein is CASSRPQGSYGYTF.

The V and J genes are TRBV27 and TRBJ2-3; 9 nucleotides agree with TRBD1. The germline V gene has CDR1 MNHEY and CDR2 SMNVEV (reference sequence). After removal of 7 bases from V and 6 bases from J, the junction contained 11 bases not matched to a gene. The CDR3 consists of 15 residues. CDR3 sequence (DNA): TGTGCCAGCAACGCCCGGACAGGGGTCATGGATACGCAGTATTTT. Translated, it gives CASNARTGVMDTQYF.

V gene TRBV29-1 combines with J gene TRBJ2-3, with D unresolved. This CDR3 comprises 12 residues. The V end was cut by 5 bases, the J end by 4 bases, with 10 bases between. Germline CDR1 is SQVTM and CDR2 is ANQGSEA. Here the CDR3 DNA reads TGCAGCGTTCAGAGGTCCCCAGATACGCAGTATTTT. Amino acid sequence: CSVQRSPDTQYF.

This clone was detected a few times. The CDR3 protein is CASSPRQRRQDTQYF. CDR3 in DNA: TGTGCCAGCAGCCCAAGACAGCGACGTCAAGATACGCAGTATTTT. The chain carries TRBV7-2 and TRBJ2-3, with a tentative D call TRBD1 (5 bases). The CDR3 is 15 residues long. CDR1 SGHTA and CDR2 FQGNSA come from the germline V gene. V was pared by 5 bases and J by 5 bases, with 17 bases between.

The chain links TRBV7-2 to TRBJ1-2; D is perhaps TRBD1 (5 bases). The V end was cut by 5 bases, the J end by 7 bases, with 17 bases between. This CDR3 region has 14 residues. Germline V gives CDR1 SGHTA, CDR2 FQGNSA. This chain's CDR3 is CASSPRSGGIGYTF. The CDR3 DNA sequence: TGTGCCAGCAGCCCCCGATCGGGGGGGATTGGCTACACCTTC.

This clone came up a few times. This chain connects TRBV10-3 to TRBJ1-5; perhaps TRBD1 as D (5 bases). The germline V gene encodes CDR1 ENHRY and CDR2 SYGVKD. This CDR3 spans 15 amino acids. V lost 3 bases and J 0 bases, leaving 9 bases between the germline ends. This CDR3 is CAISEPGRSNQPQHF. The DNA of the CDR3 is TGTGCCATCAGTGAACCAGGGCGTAGCAATCAGCCCCAGCATTTT.

The chain joins TRBV27 to TRBJ2-2; TRBD1 matches at 12 bases. The CDR3 contains 21 residues. V lost 4 bases to trimming and J lost 6 bases; unmatched junction nucleotides: 21. Looked up from germline, CDR1 is MNHEY and CDR2 is SMNVEV (reference sequence). The CDR3 here is CASSSPLPGTGGGERPGELFF. CDR3 nucleotides: TGTGCCAGCAGTTCCCCCCTCCCCGGGACAGGGGGCGGGGAACGCCCCGGGGAGCTGTTTTTT.

This chain uses TRBV5-1 with TRBJ1-1, with 9 bases lining up with TRBD1. The V and J ends lost 3 bases and 10 bases, in that order; junction bases with no gene match: 13. CDR1 SGHRS and CDR2 YFSETQ come from the germline V gene. The CDR3 covers 15 residues. The CDR3 DNA follows: TGCGCCAGCAGCTCTCAAGAGACAGGGGGATTTGGAGCTTTCTTT. It yields the protein CASSSQETGGFGAFF.

V and J are TRBV11-2 and TRBJ2-7; D unclear. The CDR3 has 12 residues. V lost 4 bases and J lost 4, with 8 bases in between. The germline CDR1 and CDR2 sequences are SGHAT and FQNNGV. The CDR3, as DNA: TGTGCCAGCAGCTCTATCGGGTACGAGCAGTACTTC. Protein: CASSSIGYEQYF.

This clone was seen a few times. This chain uses TRBV2 with TRBJ2-7; 11 bases are shared with TRBD1. Germline assignment: CDR1 SNHLY and CDR2 FYNNEI. This CDR3 contains 16 residues. V was clipped by 4 bases and J by 7 bases; unmatched bases: 12. In DNA form, the CDR3 reads TGTGCCAGCAGTGGGGTGCCCGGACAGGGGGCTTGGGAGCAGTACTTC. Protein sequence: CASSGVPGQGAWEQYF.

The chain has TRBV5-4 and TRBJ2-5, with D hard to call. Germline V gene sequence: CDR1 SGHNT, CDR2 YYREEE (reference sequence). Trimming stripped 0 bases from V and 7 bases from J, with 13 bases between. CDR3 length equals 14 residues. CDR3 in DNA: TGTGCCAGCAGCTTGGCGGCAGGCGTTAGGACCCAGTACTTC. It encodes CASSLAAGVRTQYF.

This chain joins TRBV7-9 and TRBJ1-2; 8 nucleotides align to TRBD1. In germline, CDR1 is SEHNR, CDR2 FQNEAQ (reference sequence). The trim removed 0 bases at V and 7 bases at J, leaving 10 bases unmatched. The CDR3 totals 16 residues. In nucleotides, the CDR3 is TGTGCCAGCAGCTTAGCGAAGGGACAGGATTCTTCTGGCTACACCTTC. As protein: CASSLAKGQDSSGYTF.

The V and J genes are TRBV4-3 and TRBJ2-1, with 13 bases matching TRBD2. Trimming took 4 bases from V and 5 from J; bases not matched to a gene: 11. The CDR3 length is 18 residues. Germline CDR1 is LGHNA and CDR2 is YSLEER. CDR3 bases: TGCGCCAGCAGCCCCCGGAGGGCCGGGACTAGCGGGAACAATGAGCAGTTCTTC. This translates into CASSPRRAGTSGNNEQFF.

V is TRBV9 and J is TRBJ2-2, with D maybe TRBD2 (5 bases). With 4 bases removed from V and 5 bases from J, the gap between germline ends came to 9 bases. Germline lookup yields CDR1 SGDLS and CDR2 YYNGEE. The CDR3 length is 13 residues. The CDR3 region has the DNA TGTGCCAGCAGCTTCCGGGGAACCGGGGAGCTGTTTTTT. Its translation is CASSFRGTGELFF. Full variable domain (rest looked up from reference TRBV9 and TRBJ2-2): DSGVTQTPKHLITATGQRVTLRCSPRSGDLSVYWYQQSLDQGLQFLIQYYNGEERAKGNILERFSAQQFPDLHSELNLSSLELGDSALYFCASSFRGTGELFFGEGSRLTVL.

This chain links TRBV4-3 with TRBJ2-5; D uncertain. The closer fit of TRBJ2-7 to the DNA end suggests the J call may be wrong. The CDR3 has 15 residues. Per germline, CDR1 LGHNA and CDR2 YSLEER. CDR3 bases: TGCGCCAGCAGCCAAGATCTAGATGGCTCCTACGAGCAGTACTTC. Its protein is CASSQDLDGSYEQYF.

This chain joins TRBV28 and TRBJ2-5; weak D call: TRBD2 (5 bases). This CDR3 is 18 amino acids long. CDR1 MDHEN and CDR2 SYDVKM come from the germline V gene. V dropped 8 bases and J dropped 7 bases, with 32 bases sitting between them. CDR3 region: CASSNRDLGLAATGTQYF. The CDR3 DNA reads as TGTGCCAGCTCCAACCGGGATCTAGGGTTGGCGGCGACCGGGACCCAGTACTTC.

V usage is TRBV29-1 and J usage is TRBJ1-5; no definite D call. The germline V and J ends were trimmed by 4 bases and 0 bases, with 7 bases remaining between them. The CDR3 spans 13 residues. Germline V gene sequence: CDR1 SQVTM, CDR2 ANQGSEA. The CDR3 loop reads CSVAGGSNQPQHF. The CDR3 region has the DNA TGCAGCGTTGCAGGTGGTAGCAATCAGCCCCAGCATTTT.

The chain couples TRBV7-9 to TRBJ2-3; no reliable D call. Between the trimmed V and J ends, which lost 5 bases and 6 bases, there was a span of 18 bases. Germline CDR1 SEHNR, CDR2 FQNEAQ (reference sequence). This CDR3 comprises 15 residues. CDR3 protein: CASSPRSVSVDTQYF. Written as DNA, the CDR3 is TGTGCCAGCAGCCCCCGTTCCGTTTCAGTGGATACGCAGTATTTT.

This rearrangement joins TRBV19 to TRBJ2-1; a weak D match, TRBD2 (5 bases). CDR1 and CDR2 from the germline V gene are LNHDA and SQIVND (reference sequence). Between the trimmed V and J ends, which lost 3 bases and 4 bases, there was a span of 13 bases. CDR3 length: 15 amino acids. CDR3 coding DNA: TGTGCCAGTAGTATTACGGGGTCCCCTTACAATGAGCAGTTCTTC. Protein product: CASSITGSPYNEQFF.